The 5 T cell receptor beta chains in this list originate from one sample, sequenced in a study of identical twins. Each CDR3 protein gets one entry after TCRdb re-called the 5' RACE reads with MiXCR. The data contain about 660,000 distinct CDR3 sequences, 8.6% of them singletons. These data also formed part of another study, on yellow fever vaccine responses in identical twins.

Sample: PBMCs. The receptors were gathered from a woman aged 18-29 years in good health.

This clonotype was observed a handful of times. This sequence joins TRBV20-1 and TRBJ2-2, with 12 positions matching TRBD1. Germline V gene sequence: CDR1 DFQATT, CDR2 SNEGSKA (reference sequence). The CDR3 contains 16 residues. The CDR3 region is CGTPGTGGMNTGELFF. The CDR3, as DNA: TGCGGCACACCCGGGACAGGGGGCATGAACACCGGGGAGCTGTTTTTT.

The rearrangement uses TRBV11-2 and TRBJ1-3, with D maybe TRBD1 (5 bases). The CDR3 consists of 15 residues. CDR1 and CDR2 (germline): SGHAT, FQNNGV. The ends were cut back, 5 bases at V and 4 bases at J, with 15 bases in the middle. The CDR3 here is CASSPGTIAGNTIYF. For the CDR3, the DNA is TGTGCCAGCAGCCCTGGGACTATCGCCGGAAACACCATATATTTT.

The table lists this clonotype with many counts. The chain combines TRBV6-5 with TRBJ2-3, with D perhaps TRBD1 (5 bases). The V end was cut by 2 bases, the J end by 5 bases, with 5 bases between. The germline V gene has CDR1 MNHEY and CDR2 SVGAGI. CDR3 length equals 12 residues. In DNA, the CDR3 is TGTGCCAGCAGTTACAGGGGAGATACGCAGTATTTT. Its translation: CASSYRGDTQYF.

This clonotype was seen ten or more times. The chain uses TRBV12-3 or TRBV12-4 and TRBJ2-1, with 8 bases aligning to TRBD1. The J segment lost 5 bases and the V segment lost 5 bases, leaving 11 bases of the junction unmatched. This CDR3 contains 16 residues. CDR3: CASSPRAGGADNEQFF. The CDR3 region has the DNA TGTGCCAGCAGTCCACGCGCAGGGGGCGCTGACAATGAGCAGTTCTTC.

There are a few counts of this clonotype. The chain carries TRBV15 and TRBJ2-2, with a weak D call TRBD2 (5 bases). Germline V gives CDR1 LNHNV, CDR2 YYDKDF (reference sequence). The germline V and J ends were trimmed by 1 base and 5 bases, with 8 bases remaining between them. The CDR3 has 14 residues. Here the CDR3 reads CATSRVLATGELFF. The CDR3, as DNA: TGTGCCACCAGCAGAGTTTTAGCGACCGGGGAGCTGTTTTTT.